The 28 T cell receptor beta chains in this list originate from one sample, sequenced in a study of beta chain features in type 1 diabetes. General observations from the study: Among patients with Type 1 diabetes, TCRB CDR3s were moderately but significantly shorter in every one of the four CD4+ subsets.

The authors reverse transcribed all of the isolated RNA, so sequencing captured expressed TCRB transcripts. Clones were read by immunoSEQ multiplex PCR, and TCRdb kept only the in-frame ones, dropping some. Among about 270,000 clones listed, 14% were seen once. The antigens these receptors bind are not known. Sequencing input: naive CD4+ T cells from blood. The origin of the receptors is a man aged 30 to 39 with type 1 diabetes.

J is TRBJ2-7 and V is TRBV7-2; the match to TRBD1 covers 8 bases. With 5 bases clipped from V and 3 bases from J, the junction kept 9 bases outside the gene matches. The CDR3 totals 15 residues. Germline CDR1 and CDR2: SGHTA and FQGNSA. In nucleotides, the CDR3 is TGTGCCAGCAGCCCACGGACAGGGACGTTCTACGAGCAGTACTTC. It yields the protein CASSPRTGTFYEQYF.

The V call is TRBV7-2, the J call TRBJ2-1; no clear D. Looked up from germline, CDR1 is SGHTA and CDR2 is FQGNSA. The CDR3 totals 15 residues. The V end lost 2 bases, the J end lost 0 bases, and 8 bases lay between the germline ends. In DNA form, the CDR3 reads TGTGCCAGCAGCTTAAGCGAGAGCTCCTACAATGAGCAGTTCTTC. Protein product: CASSLSESSYNEQFF.

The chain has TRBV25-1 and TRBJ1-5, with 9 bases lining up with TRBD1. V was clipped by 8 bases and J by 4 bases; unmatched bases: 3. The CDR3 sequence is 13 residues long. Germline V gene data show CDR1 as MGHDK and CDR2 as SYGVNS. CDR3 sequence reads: CASSGTGNQPQHF. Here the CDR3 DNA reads TGTGCCAGCTCGGGGACAGGGAATCAGCCCCAGCATTTT.

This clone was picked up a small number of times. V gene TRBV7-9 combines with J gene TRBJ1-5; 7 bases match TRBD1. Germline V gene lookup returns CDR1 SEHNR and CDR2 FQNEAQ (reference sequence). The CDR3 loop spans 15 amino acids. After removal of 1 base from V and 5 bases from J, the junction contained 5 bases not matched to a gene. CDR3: CASSLGGTVYQPQHF. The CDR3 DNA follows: TGTGCCAGCAGCTTAGGAGGGACAGTTTATCAGCCCCAGCATTTT.

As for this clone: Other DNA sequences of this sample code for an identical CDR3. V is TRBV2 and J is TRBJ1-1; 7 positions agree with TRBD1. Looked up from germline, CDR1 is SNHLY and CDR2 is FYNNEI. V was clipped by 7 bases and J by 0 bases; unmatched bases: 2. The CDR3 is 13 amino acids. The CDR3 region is CASKGQLNTEAFF. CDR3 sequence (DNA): TGTGCCAGCAAGGGACAGTTGAACACTGAAGCTTTCTTT.

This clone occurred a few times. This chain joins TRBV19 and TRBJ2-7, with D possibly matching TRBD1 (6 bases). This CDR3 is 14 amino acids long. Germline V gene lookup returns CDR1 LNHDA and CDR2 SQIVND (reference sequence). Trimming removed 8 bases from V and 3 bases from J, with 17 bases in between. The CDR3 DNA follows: TGTGCCAGTGTCCAGGGGCAGGGGAACTACGAGCAGTACTTC. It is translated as CASVQGQGNYEQYF.

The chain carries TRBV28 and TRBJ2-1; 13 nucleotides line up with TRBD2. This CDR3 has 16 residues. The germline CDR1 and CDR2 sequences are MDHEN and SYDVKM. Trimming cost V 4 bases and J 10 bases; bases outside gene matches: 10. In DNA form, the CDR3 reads TGTGCCAGCAGTTCCCGGACTAGCGGGAGATTACGGGAGCAGTTCTTC. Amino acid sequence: CASSSRTSGRLREQFF.

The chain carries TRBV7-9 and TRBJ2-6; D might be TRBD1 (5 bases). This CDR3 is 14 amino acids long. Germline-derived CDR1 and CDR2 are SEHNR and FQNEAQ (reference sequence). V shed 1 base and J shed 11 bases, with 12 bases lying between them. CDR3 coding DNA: TGTGCCAGCAGCTTAGACCTCCAGGGCCACGTCCTGACTTTC. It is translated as CASSLDLQGHVLTF.

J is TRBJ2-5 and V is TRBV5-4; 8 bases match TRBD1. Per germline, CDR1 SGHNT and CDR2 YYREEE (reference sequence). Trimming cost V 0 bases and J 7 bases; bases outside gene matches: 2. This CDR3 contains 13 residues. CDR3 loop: CASSLADRGTQYF. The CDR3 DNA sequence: TGTGCCAGCAGCTTGGCCGACAGGGGGACCCAGTACTTC.

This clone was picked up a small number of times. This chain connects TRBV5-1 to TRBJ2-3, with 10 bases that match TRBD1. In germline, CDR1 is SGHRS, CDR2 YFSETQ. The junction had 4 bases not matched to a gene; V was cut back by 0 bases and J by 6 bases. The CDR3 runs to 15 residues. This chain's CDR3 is CASSLGQGAWDTQYF. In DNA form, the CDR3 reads TGCGCCAGCAGCTTGGGACAGGGGGCGTGGGATACGCAGTATTTT. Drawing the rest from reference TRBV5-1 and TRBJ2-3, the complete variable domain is KAGVTQTPRYLIKTRGQQVTLSCSPISGHRSVSWYQQTPGQGLQFLFEYFSETQRNKGNFPGRFSGRQFSNSRSEMNVSTLELGDSALYLCASSLGQGAWDTQYFGPGTRLTVL.

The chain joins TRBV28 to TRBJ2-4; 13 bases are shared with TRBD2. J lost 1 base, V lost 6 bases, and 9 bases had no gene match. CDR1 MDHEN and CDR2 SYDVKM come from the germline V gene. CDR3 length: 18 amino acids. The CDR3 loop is CASSGTSGRAVAKNIQYF. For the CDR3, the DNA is TGTGCCAGCAGCGGTACTAGCGGGAGGGCCGTGGCCAAAAACATTCAGTACTTC.

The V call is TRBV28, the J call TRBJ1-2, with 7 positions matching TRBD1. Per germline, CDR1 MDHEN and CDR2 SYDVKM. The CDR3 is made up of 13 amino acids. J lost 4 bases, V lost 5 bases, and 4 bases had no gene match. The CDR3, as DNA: TGTGCCAGCAGTGATGGGACAGCCTATGGCTACACCTTC. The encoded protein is CASSDGTAYGYTF.

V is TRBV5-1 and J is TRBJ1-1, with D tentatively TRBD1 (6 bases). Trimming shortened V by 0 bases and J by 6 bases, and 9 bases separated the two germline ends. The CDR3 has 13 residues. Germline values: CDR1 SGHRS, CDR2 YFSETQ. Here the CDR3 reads CASSLAGTPEAFF. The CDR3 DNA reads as TGCGCCAGCAGCTTGGCCGGGACACCTGAAGCTTTCTTT.

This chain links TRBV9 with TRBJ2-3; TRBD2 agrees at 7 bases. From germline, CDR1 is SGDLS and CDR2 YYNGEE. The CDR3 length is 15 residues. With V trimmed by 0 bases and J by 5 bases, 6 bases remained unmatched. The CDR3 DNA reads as TGTGCCAGCAGCGTAGGAGGCGGGAGTGTAGATACGCAGTATTTT. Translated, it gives CASSVGGGSVDTQYF.

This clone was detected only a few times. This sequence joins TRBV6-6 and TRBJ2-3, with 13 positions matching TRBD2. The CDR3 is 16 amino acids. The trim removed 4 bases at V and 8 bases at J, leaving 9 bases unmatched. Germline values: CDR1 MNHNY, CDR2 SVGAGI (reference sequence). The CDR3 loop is CASSSTTSGRRSTQYF. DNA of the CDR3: TGTGCCAGCAGTTCAACGACTAGCGGGAGGAGAAGTACGCAGTATTTT.

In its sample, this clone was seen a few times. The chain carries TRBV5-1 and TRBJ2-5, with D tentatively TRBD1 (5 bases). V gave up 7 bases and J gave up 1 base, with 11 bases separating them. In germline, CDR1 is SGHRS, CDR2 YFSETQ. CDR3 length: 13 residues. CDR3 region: CASCTGFQETQYF. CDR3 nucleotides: TGCGCCAGCTGTACAGGATTCCAAGAGACCCAGTACTTC.

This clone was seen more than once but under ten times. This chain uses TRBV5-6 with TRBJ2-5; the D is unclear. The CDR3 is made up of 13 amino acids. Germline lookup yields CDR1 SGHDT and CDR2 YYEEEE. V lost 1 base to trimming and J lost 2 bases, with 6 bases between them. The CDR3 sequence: CASSLFRQETQYF. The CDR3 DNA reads TGTGCCAGCAGCTTGTTCCGTCAAGAGACCCAGTACTTC.

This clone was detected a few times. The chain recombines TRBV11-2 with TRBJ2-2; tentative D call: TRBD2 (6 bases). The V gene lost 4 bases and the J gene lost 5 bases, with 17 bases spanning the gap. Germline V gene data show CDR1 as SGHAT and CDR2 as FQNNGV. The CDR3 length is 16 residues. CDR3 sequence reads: CASSYLLGGKTGELFF. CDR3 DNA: TGTGCCAGCAGCTATCTCCTTGGAGGGAAAACCGGGGAGCTGTTTTTT.

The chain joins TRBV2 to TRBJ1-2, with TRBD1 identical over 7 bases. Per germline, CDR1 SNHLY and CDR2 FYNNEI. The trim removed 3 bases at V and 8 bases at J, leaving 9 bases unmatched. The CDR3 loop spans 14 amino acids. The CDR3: CASSEAGQAKGYTF. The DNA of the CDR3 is TGTGCCAGCAGTGAGGCCGGACAGGCAAAGGGCTACACCTTC.

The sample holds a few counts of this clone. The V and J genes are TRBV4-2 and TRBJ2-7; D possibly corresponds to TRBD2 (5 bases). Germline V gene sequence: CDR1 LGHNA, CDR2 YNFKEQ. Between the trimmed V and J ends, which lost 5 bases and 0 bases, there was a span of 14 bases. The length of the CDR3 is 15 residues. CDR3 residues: CASSNWAGLSYEQYF. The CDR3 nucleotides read TGTGCCAGCAGCAATTGGGCGGGCCTCTCCTACGAGCAGTACTTC.

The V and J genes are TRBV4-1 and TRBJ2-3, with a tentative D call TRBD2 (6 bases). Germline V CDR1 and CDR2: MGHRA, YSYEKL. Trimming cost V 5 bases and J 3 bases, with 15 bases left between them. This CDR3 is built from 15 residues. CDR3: CASSGLRGGTDTQYF. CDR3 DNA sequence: TGCGCCAGCAGCGGCCTAAGGGGAGGTACAGATACGCAGTATTTT.

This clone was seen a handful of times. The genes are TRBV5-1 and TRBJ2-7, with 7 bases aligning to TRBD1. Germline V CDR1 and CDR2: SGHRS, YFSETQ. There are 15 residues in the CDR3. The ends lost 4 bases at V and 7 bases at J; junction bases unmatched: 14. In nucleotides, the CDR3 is TGCGCCAGCAGCCGGATCGACAGGGCTGGAGGTGAGCAGTACTTC. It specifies CASSRIDRAGGEQYF.

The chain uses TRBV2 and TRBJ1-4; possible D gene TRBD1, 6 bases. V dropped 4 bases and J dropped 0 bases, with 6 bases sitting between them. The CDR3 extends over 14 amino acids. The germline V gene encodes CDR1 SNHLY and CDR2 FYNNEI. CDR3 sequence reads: CASSGTATNEKLFF. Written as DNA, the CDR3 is TGTGCCAGCAGTGGGACAGCAACTAATGAAAAACTGTTTTTT.

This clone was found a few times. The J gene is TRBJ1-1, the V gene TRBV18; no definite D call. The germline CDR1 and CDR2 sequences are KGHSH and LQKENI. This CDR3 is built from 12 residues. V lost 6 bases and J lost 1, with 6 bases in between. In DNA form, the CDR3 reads TGTGCCAGCTCGTCCAGGAACACTGAAGCTTTCTTT. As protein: CASSSRNTEAFF.

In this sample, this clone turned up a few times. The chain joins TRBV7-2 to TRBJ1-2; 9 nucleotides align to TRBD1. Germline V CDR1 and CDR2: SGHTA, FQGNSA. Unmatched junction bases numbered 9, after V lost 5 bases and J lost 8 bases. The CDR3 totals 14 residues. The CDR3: CASSVTGGERGYTF. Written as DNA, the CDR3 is TGTGCCAGCAGCGTAACAGGGGGCGAAAGGGGCTACACCTTC.

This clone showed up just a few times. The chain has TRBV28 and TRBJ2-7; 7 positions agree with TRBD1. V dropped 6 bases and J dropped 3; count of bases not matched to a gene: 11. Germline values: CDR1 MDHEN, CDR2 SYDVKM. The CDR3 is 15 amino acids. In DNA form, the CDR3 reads TGTGCCAGCAGACTCGCCGGGACAGTAGTCTACGAGCAGTACTTC. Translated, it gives CASRLAGTVVYEQYF. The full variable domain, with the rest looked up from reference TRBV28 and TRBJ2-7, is DVKVTQSSRYLVKRTGEKVFLECVQDMDHENMFWYRQDPGLGLRLIYFSYDVKMKEKGDIPEGYSVSREKKERFSLILESASTNQTSMYLCASRLAGTVVYEQYFGPGTRLTVT.

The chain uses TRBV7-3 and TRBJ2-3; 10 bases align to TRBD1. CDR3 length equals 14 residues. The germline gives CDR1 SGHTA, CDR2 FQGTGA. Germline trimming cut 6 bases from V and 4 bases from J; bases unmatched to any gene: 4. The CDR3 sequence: CASSYGTGADTQYF. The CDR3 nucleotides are TGTGCCAGCAGTTACGGGACAGGGGCAGATACGCAGTATTTT.

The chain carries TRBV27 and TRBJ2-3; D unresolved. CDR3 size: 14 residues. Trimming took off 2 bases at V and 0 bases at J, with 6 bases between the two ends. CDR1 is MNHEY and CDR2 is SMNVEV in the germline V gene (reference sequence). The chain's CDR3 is CASSLEESTDTQYF. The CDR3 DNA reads TGTGCCAGCAGTTTAGAGGAGAGCACAGATACGCAGTATTTT.